This is a list of T cell receptor beta chains from one sample in a study of blood T cells in healthy people across ages. TCRdb fed the 5' RACE reads into MiXCR, producing one record per CDR3 protein. The repertoire holds around 400,000 distinct CDR3 sequences, with over 45% as singletons. The sequencing input was blood. The receptor source for this set is a man in his 60s in good health. CDR3s include the opening cysteine and the closing phenylalanine or tryptophan. The order of the fields is V gene, J gene, clone size, D gene, CDR3 DNA, CDR3 protein. A D gene is named only where the DNA matches it firmly. Clone size appears in some rows only: once, few, many, or a class for an expanded clone.

>TRBV10-1|TRBJ2-5|-|-
TGCGCCAGCAGTCCCCGGAATGTGGGGATCCTAGAGCAGTACTTC
CASSPRNVGILEQYF
>TRBV14|TRBJ2-7|-|-
TGTGCCAGCAGCCAAGAACGAGCGGTACTCTCCTACAATGAGCAGTACTTC
CASSQERAVLSYNEQYF
>TRBV3-1|TRBJ2-1|-|TRBD2
TGTGCCAGCAGCCAAGAATGGGAAGCGGGGGTGAGCTCCTACAATGAGCAGTTCTTC
CASSQEWEAGVSSYNEQFF
>TRBV20-1|TRBJ1-5|-|-
TGCAGTGCTAGAAAACAGGTAAATCAGCCCCAGCATTTT
CSARKQVNQPQHF
>TRBV2|TRBJ2-7|few|-
TGTGCCAGCAGTCCCAACAATGAGCAGTACTTC
CASSPNNEQYF
>TRBV5-1|TRBJ2-7|many|-
TGCGCCAGCAGCTTGGACCAGGGGTCCTACGAGCAGTACTTC
CASSLDQGSYEQYF
>TRBV28|TRBJ2-7|-|-
TGTGCCAGCAGTTTACGAGACAGGAGAAGCTCCTACGAGCAGTACTTC
CASSLRDRRSSYEQYF
>TRBV29-1|TRBJ1-2|-|-
TGCAGCGTTGATACGGACTATGGCTACACCTTC
CSVDTDYGYTF
>TRBV30|TRBJ2-1|-|-
TGTGCCTGGAACTCCTACAATGAGCAGTTCTTC
CAWNSYNEQFF
>TRBV7-8|TRBJ2-5|-|-
TGTGCCAGCAGCTTTAATAGACGAGAGACCCAGTACTTC
CASSFNRRETQYF
>TRBV5-1|TRBJ1-1|-|TRBD1
TGCGCCAGCAGCTTGGCGGGACAGGGAGGCACTGAAGCTTTCTTT
CASSLAGQGGTEAFF
>TRBV6-1|TRBJ2-5|-|-
TGTGCCAGCAGTGAAGCGGGCAGGACCCAAGAGACCCAGTACTTC
CASSEAGRTQETQYF
>TRBV20-1|TRBJ2-1|-|-
TGCAGTGCCGAAGGGATCCCTACGGTCAATGAGCAGTTCTTC
CSAEGIPTVNEQFF
>TRBV6-1|TRBJ2-7|-|-
TGTGCCGTTAGGGACGGACCCAATGAGCAGTACTTC
CAVRDGPNEQYF
>TRBV12-3/TRBV12-4|TRBJ1-5|-|TRBD1
TGTGCCAGCGGGACAGGGAGCGACCAGCCCCAGCATTTT
CASGTGSDQPQHF
>TRBV7-8|TRBJ2-3|few|-
TGTGCCAGCAGCTTAGCGCGGGTAGTTGGCACAGATACGCAGTATTTT
CASSLARVVGTDTQYF
>TRBV7-3|TRBJ2-3|-|TRBD1
TGTGCCAGCAGCTTAACCCCTAGGGGGGGGACAGGGCACACAGATACGCAGTATTTT
CASSLTPRGGTGHTDTQYF
>TRBV6-2/TRBV6-3|TRBJ2-7|few|TRBD1
TGTGCCAGCAGCCTCCCGGGACAGGGAGTGTACGAGCAGTACTTC
CASSLPGQGVYEQYF
>TRBV10-3|TRBJ2-7|few|-
TGTGCCATCAGTGGTGGGGGCCCGACCCTTAACTACGAGCAGTACTTC
CAISGGGPTLNYEQYF
>TRBV5-6|TRBJ2-5|few|-
TGTGCCAGCAGCGACAGTTACCAGGAGACCCAGTACTTC
CASSDSYQETQYF
>TRBV10-1|TRBJ2-3|-|-
TGCGCCAGCAGTGAAGGGAGAAAAGATACGCAGTATTTT
CASSEGRKDTQYF
>TRBV6-5|TRBJ1-5|many|TRBD1
TGTGCCAGCAGTTATTCGTCGATGGACAGGGTGGGCAATCAGCCCCAGCATTTT
CASSYSSMDRVGNQPQHF
>TRBV21-1|TRBJ2-1|-|-
TGTGCCAGCAACCTAAACGCTAGCGGGGGGATCGGGTTCTTC
CASNLNASGGIGFF
>TRBV3-1|TRBJ2-3|-|-
TGTGCCAGCAGCCAAGCTCGCACAGATACGCAGTATTTT
CASSQARTDTQYF
>TRBV4-2|TRBJ2-7|many|TRBD2
TGTGCCAGCAGCCTTACTAGCGGGAGGACGTACGAGCAGTACTTC
CASSLTSGRTYEQYF
>TRBV27|TRBJ2-3|-|-
TGTGCCAGCAGCCCACATGGGGCGCGGGATACGCAGTATTTT
CASSPHGARDTQYF
>TRBV6-5|TRBJ1-1|-|-
TGTGCCAGCAGTTCAGGGGTTCCGAACACTGAAGCTTTCTTT
CASSSGVPNTEAFF
>TRBV18|TRBJ2-1|few|TRBD2
TGTGCCAGCTCCCGTCCCGGGACTAAGGATCAGCAGTTCTTC
CASSRPGTKDQQFF
>TRBV4-3|TRBJ2-7|few|TRBD2
TGCGCCAGCAGCCAAGGACGAGCGGGGCTCTACGAGCAGTACTTC
CASSQGRAGLYEQYF
>TRBV11-1|TRBJ2-4|few|-
TGTGCCAGCAGCTTAGAAGGAGGGATCGGCATTCAGTACTTC
CASSLEGGIGIQYF
>TRBV16|TRBJ1-2|-|-
TGTGCCAGCAGCCAATCTAGCCGGCTCGGTGGCTACACCTTC
CASSQSSRLGGYTF
>TRBV7-8|TRBJ2-7|-|TRBD1
TGTGCCAGCAGCAAGTGGGTGGCACAGGGGTTCCGCTACGAGCAGTACTTC
CASSKWVAQGFRYEQYF
>TRBV21-1|TRBJ1-2|few|-
TGTGCCAGCAGGAGAGTTAGGGGGCCCTCTAACTATGGCTACACCTTC
CASRRVRGPSNYGYTF
>TRBV13|TRBJ2-7|-|TRBD1
TGTGCCAGCAGCCTCAGGGGACAGGGAACCTACGAGCAGTACTTC
CASSLRGQGTYEQYF
>TRBV6-1|TRBJ2-1|-|TRBD2
TGTGCCAGCAGCCTCACAGCGACTAGCGGGAGGGCCGGGAATGAGCAGTTCTTC
CASSLTATSGRAGNEQFF
>TRBV28|TRBJ1-2|-|-
TGTGCCAGCAGTTTAGGGGCTCGTATCCACCCCTATGGCTACACCTTC
CASSLGARIHPYGYTF
>TRBV3-1|TRBJ1-2|-|-
TGTGCCAGCAGCCGTGCAGATTCTATGGGCTACACCTTC
CASSRADSMGYTF
>TRBV4-2|TRBJ2-5|many|-
TGTGCCAGCAGCCAAGAAGGGCTAAAGGGAAAGACCCAGTACTTC
CASSQEGLKGKTQYF
>TRBV5-1|TRBJ2-1|-|-
TGCGCCAGCAGCTTGGCCAGCGGATTATACAATGAGCAGTTCTTC
CASSLASGLYNEQFF
>TRBV29-1|TRBJ2-3|few|-
TGCAGCGTTGAATCGACCACAGATACGCAGTATTTT
CSVESTTDTQYF
>TRBV6-2/TRBV6-3|TRBJ2-1|-|TRBD2
TGTGCCAGCAGTTACTCGCACTCCGGGACTAGCGGTGCGGGATCCTACAATGAGCAGTTCTTC
CASSYSHSGTSGAGSYNEQFF
>TRBV12-3/TRBV12-4|TRBJ2-3|-|TRBD2
TGTGCCAGCAGCCCGACTAGCGCAGATACGCAGTATTTT
CASSPTSADTQYF
>TRBV12-3/TRBV12-4|TRBJ1-1|-|-
TGTGCCAGCAGTCCCTATACAGAGACGAACACTGAAGCTTTCTTT
CASSPYTETNTEAFF